These 22 T cell receptor beta chains came from one sample sequenced in a study of shared clonotypes between healthy human individuals (TCRdb year 2020). The method was the immunoSEQ multiplex PCR assay. As stored in TCRdb, this immuneACCESS dataset retains in-frame rearrangements with V and J assigned. A fraction of the clones does not appear; measured against another copy, unresolved V genes explain less than half of the discrepancy, and the remainder lacks a known reason. In all, the sample holds around 1.1 million clones, and roughly 80% of those were seen once. About 0.94% of the sample is held by the ten biggest clonotypes. Sequencing used memory CD4+ T cells from PBMCs. The sample's cell subset or site label is to be understood as: CD45RA-negative fraction. Receptors were obtained from a man aged 18-30 years in good health. Some clones in this sample may be carry-over from other donors' samples.

The CDR3 here is CASSLGFSATQETQYF. DNA of the CDR3: TGTGCCAGCAGCTTGGGATTTAGCGCGACCCAAGAGACCCAGTACTTC. The V call is TRBV5-6, the J call TRBJ2-5; D might be TRBD2 (5 bases). Trimming removed 0 bases from V and 1 base from J, with 13 bases in between. The CDR3 consists of 16 residues. Germline loops: CDR1 SGHDT, CDR2 YYEEEE.

This clone came up once. This chain links TRBV6-1 with TRBJ2-5, with 7 bases fitting TRBD1. V was clipped by 5 bases and J by 3 bases; unmatched bases: 9. CDR1 is MNHNS and CDR2 is SASEGT in the germline V gene. The CDR3 runs 15 residues. The CDR3 sequence is CASSTPPGQKETQYF. CDR3 nucleotides: TGTGCCAGCAGTACACCCCCGGGACAGAAAGAGACCCAGTACTTC.

This clone appeared a single time. The V call is TRBV6-5, the J call TRBJ2-1, with D maybe TRBD1 (6 bases). Germline lookup yields CDR1 MNHEY and CDR2 SVGAGI. The CDR3 loop spans 15 amino acids. Between the trimmed V and J ends, which lost 2 bases and 3 bases, there was a span of 11 bases. CDR3 bases: TGTGCCAGCAGTTACGGGGGCCTTCTCTACAATGAGCAGTTCTTC. It specifies CASSYGGLLYNEQFF.

This CDR3 is CASSYTEGQETQYF. The CDR3 DNA is TGCGCCAGCAGTTACACCGAGGGCCAAGAGACCCAGTACTTC. The J gene is TRBJ2-5, the V gene TRBV4-1, with TRBD2 as a possible D gene (5 bases). The CDR3 contains 14 residues. CDR1 and CDR2 from the germline V gene are MGHRA and YSYEKL. The V and J ends lost 6 bases and 1 base respectively, with 12 bases between them.

About this clone itself: Other DNA sequences in the sample encode the same CDR3. The rearrangement joins TRBV4-2 to TRBJ2-2, with D unclear. V lost 1 base, J lost 1 base, and 7 bases lay in between. CDR1 and CDR2 (germline): LGHNA, YNFKEQ. This CDR3 is 15 amino acids long. The CDR3 protein is CASSQGRKNTGELFF. The CDR3 bases are TGTGCCAGCAGCCAAGGAAGGAAGAACACCGGGGAGCTGTTTTTT.

This chain joins TRBV7-2 and TRBJ1-1; 7 bases are a match to TRBD1. Germline V gene data show CDR1 as SGHTA and CDR2 as FQGNSA. Trimming cost V 5 bases and J 1 base; bases outside gene matches: 7. CDR3 length equals 15 residues. The CDR3 nucleotides are TGTGCCAGCAGCCTATATGGACAGGAGAACACTGAAGCTTTCTTT. Its protein product is CASSLYGQENTEAFF.

This clone was recorded once. This likely traces to a read error, being one base from a far larger clone. V and J are TRBV6-6 and TRBJ1-1, with a weak D call TRBD1 (5 bases). The CDR3 covers 15 residues. Per the germline V gene, CDR1 is MNHNY and CDR2 is SVGAGI (reference sequence). CDR3 protein: CASNYGVRGDTEAFF. The CDR3 DNA reads as TGTGCCAGCAATTACGGTGTCCGGGGGGACACTGAAGCTTTCTTT.

This rearrangement joins TRBV28 to TRBJ1-4; 8 bases are a match to TRBD1. CDR1 and CDR2 (germline): MDHEN, SYDVKM. The V gene end was trimmed by 4 bases and the J gene end by 7 bases; junction bases not matched to a gene: 2. This CDR3 spans 13 amino acids. The CDR3 sequence is CASSSTGAEKLFF. The CDR3 DNA reads TGTGCCAGCAGTTCGACAGGGGCTGAAAAACTGTTTTTT. Looking up the rest from reference TRBV28 and TRBJ1-4 gives the full variable domain: DVKVTQSSRYLVKRTGEKVFLECVQDMDHENMFWYRQDPGLGLRLIYFSYDVKMKEKGDIPEGYSVSREKKERFSLILESASTNQTSMYLCASSSTGAEKLFFGSGTQLSVL.

J is TRBJ2-5 and V is TRBV7-9; TRBD2 matches 9 bases. V was clipped by 1 base and J by 5 bases; unmatched bases: 11. This CDR3 region has 17 residues. From germline, CDR1 is SEHNR and CDR2 FQNEAQ (reference sequence). The CDR3 DNA reads as TGTGCCAGCAGCTTAGGTGCGGGAGGGCCCTCGGGGGAGACCCAGTACTTC. This encodes CASSLGAGGPSGETQYF.

The chain couples TRBV9 to TRBJ2-2, with a possible D match to TRBD2 (5 bases). V was pared by 5 bases and J by 2 bases, with 7 bases between. This CDR3 is 13 amino acids long. Germline V CDR1 and CDR2: SGDLS, YYNGEE. The CDR3 here is CASRTGNTGELFF. The CDR3 nucleotides are TGTGCCAGCAGGACGGGAAACACCGGGGAGCTGTTTTTT.

This clone was observed a single time. The gene calls are TRBV30 and TRBJ2-5; D gene uncertain. Germline V gene lookup returns CDR1 GTSNPN and CDR2 SVGIG (reference sequence). V was clipped by 0 bases and J by 2 bases, with 7 bases between them. This CDR3 spans 13 amino acids. The CDR3 spells CAWSVTIQETQYF. As DNA, the CDR3 is TGTGCCTGGAGTGTGACGATTCAAGAGACCCAGTACTTC.

The chain employs TRBV18 and TRBJ2-7; D unresolved. Deletions cut 7 bases from V and 5 bases from J, with 15 bases between. CDR1 is KGHSH and CDR2 is LQKENI in the germline V gene. This CDR3 is built from 13 residues. The CDR3 region has the DNA TGTGCCAGCTTTTTCTCCAGCATTGACGAGCAGTACTTC. It specifies CASFFSSIDEQYF.

Only a few counts were recorded for this clone. The V and J genes are TRBV7-2 and TRBJ2-7, with 7 bases lining up with TRBD2. CDR1 and CDR2 from the germline V gene are SGHTA and FQGNSA. The CDR3 length is 16 residues. After removal of 0 bases from V and 0 bases from J, the junction contained 5 bases not matched to a gene. In DNA form, the CDR3 reads TGTGCCAGCAGCTTAGCGTCCGCTAGCGGCTCCTACGAGCAGTACTTC. Its translation: CASSLASASGSYEQYF.

The rearrangement uses TRBV28 and TRBJ1-1; maybe TRBD1 (6 bases). V shed 5 bases and J shed 6 bases, with 16 bases lying between them. The CDR3 spans 14 residues. Germline V gene lookup returns CDR1 MDHEN and CDR2 SYDVKM. CDR3 nucleotide sequence: TGTGCCAGCAGTGGCGGGTCAGGGGTAGCTGAAGCTTTCTTT. It specifies CASSGGSGVAEAFF.

The chain recombines TRBV5-4 with TRBJ1-4, with 7 bases lining up with TRBD1. The germline CDR1 and CDR2 sequences are SGHNT and YYREEE (reference sequence). The CDR3 runs 15 residues. The V segment lost 4 bases and the J segment 5 bases; nucleotides outside the gene matches: 8. CDR3 nucleotide sequence: TGTGCCAGCAGCCGCACAGGGGTGGGCAATGAAAAACTGTTTTTT. It yields the protein CASSRTGVGNEKLFF.

V is TRBV18 and J is TRBJ2-7; a possible D gene is TRBD2 (5 bases). Germline V gives CDR1 KGHSH, CDR2 LQKENI. Trimming removed 2 bases from V and 3 bases from J, with 11 bases in between. CDR3 length equals 14 residues. Here the CDR3 reads CASSPVRTVYEQYF. For the CDR3, the DNA is TGTGCCAGCTCACCAGTGAGGACTGTCTACGAGCAGTACTTC.

V gene TRBV11-3 combines with J gene TRBJ2-7; perhaps TRBD2 as D (6 bases). Germline values: CDR1 SGHNT, CDR2 YENEEA. The length of the CDR3 is 14 residues. V was clipped by 3 bases and J by 6 bases, with 15 bases between them. Written as DNA, the CDR3 is TGTGCCAGCAGCTTTGGCGGGGACGCCGTCGAGCAGTACTTC. Translated: CASSFGGDAVEQYF.

V usage is TRBV6-6 and J usage is TRBJ1-2; D uncertain. This CDR3 region has 12 residues. CDR1 is MNHNY, CDR2 SVGAGI, per germline (reference sequence). V was cut by 2 bases and J by 7 bases, with 8 bases left in between. The CDR3 coding sequence is TGTGCCAGCAGTTACGGGCCCGGTGGCTACACCTTC. It yields the protein CASSYGPGGYTF.

The chain combines TRBV10-3 with TRBJ2-7; 7 nucleotides align to TRBD1. Germline CDR1 reads ENHRY; CDR2 reads SYGVKD. The CDR3 sequence is 14 residues long. The J segment lost 3 bases and the V segment lost 2 bases, leaving 4 bases of the junction unmatched. CDR3: CAISEPDRIYEQYF. CDR3 DNA: TGTGCCATCAGTGAGCCGGACAGGATCTACGAGCAGTACTTC.

V and J are TRBV5-1 and TRBJ2-7, with 9 bases identical to TRBD1. This CDR3 has 13 amino acids. The germline CDR1 and CDR2 sequences are SGHRS and YFSETQ. Losses at the gene ends were 2 bases for V and 6 bases for J; bases not matched to a gene: 3. The CDR3 DNA is TGCGCCAGCAGCTTACGGACAGGGGTCGAGCAGTACTTC. This encodes CASSLRTGVEQYF. Filled out from reference TRBV5-1 and TRBJ2-7, the complete variable domain reads KAGVTQTPRYLIKTRGQQVTLSCSPISGHRSVSWYQQTPGQGLQFLFEYFSETQRNKGNFPGRFSGRQFSNSRSEMNVSTLELGDSALYLCASSLRTGVEQYFGPGTRLTVT.

This clone came up many times. This chain connects TRBV2 to TRBJ2-2, with 9 nucleotides matching TRBD1. The CDR3 loop spans 15 amino acids. The trim removed 2 bases at V and 12 bases at J, leaving 10 bases unmatched. Germline values: CDR1 SNHLY, CDR2 FYNNEI. CDR3 sequence (DNA): TGTGCCAGCAGTGAATGGGGACAGGGTGAGGGGAAGCTGTTTTTT. Translated, it gives CASSEWGQGEGKLFF.

The CDR3 region has the DNA TGTGCCAGTACCACGACAGGGGTCCGTGGCTACACCTTC. Translated, it gives CASTTTGVRGYTF. V and J are TRBV19 and TRBJ1-2; 8 nucleotides match TRBD1. Germline trimming cut 7 bases from V and 7 bases from J; bases unmatched to any gene: 8. CDR1 and CDR2 (germline): LNHDA, SQIVND (reference sequence). The CDR3 runs to 13 residues.